These T cell receptor beta chains were read from a single sample in a study of T cell responses to AZD1222 COVID-19 vaccine. The protocol was immunoSEQ multiplex PCR, while the TCRdb copy is restricted to in-frame clones and leaves out a portion. The data hold fewer than 150,000 clones, with 88% observed a single time. The sample was peripheral blood, taken 28 days after the second AZD1222 dose. The receptors were sampled from an adult who received the AZD1222 COVID-19 vaccine. Each CDR3 is given with its conserved first and last residue. The order of the fields is CDR3 DNA, CDR3 protein, J gene, D gene, clone size, V gene. The D gene is left open where the match is weak. Expanded clones are given a class, and other clones once, few, many or no size at all.

CDR3 DNA: TGTGCCAGTATTGGGTACACAGGGGGCACTGAAGCTTTCTTT
CDR3 protein: CASIGYTGGTEAFF
J gene: TRBJ1-1
D gene: TRBD1
clone size: .
V gene: TRBV19

CDR3 DNA: TGCGCCAGCAGCCTCGGGGGGGAACCAGATACGCAGTATTTT
CDR3 protein: CASSLGGEPDTQYF
J gene: TRBJ2-3
D gene: TRBD2
clone size: .
V gene: TRBV5-1

CDR3 DNA: TGTGCCAGCAGTCAGGACAGGGCCTATGGCTACACCTTC
CDR3 protein: CASSQDRAYGYTF
J gene: TRBJ1-2
D gene: TRBD1
clone size: .
V gene: TRBV12-3/TRBV12-4

CDR3 DNA: TGCGCCAGCAGCCAGGATTTACAGGGATGGATTCACCCGGGCGGTGAGACCCAGTACTTC
CDR3 protein: CASSQDLQGWIHPGGETQYF
J gene: TRBJ2-5
D gene: .
clone size: .
V gene: TRBV4-3

CDR3 DNA: TGTGCCAGCAGCTTAGCTCAGCCCCAGCATTTT
CDR3 protein: CASSLAQPQHF
J gene: TRBJ1-5
D gene: .
clone size: .
V gene: TRBV7-2

CDR3 DNA: TGTGCCAGCAGTTTACTGGGGGGAGAAGCTTTCTTT
CDR3 protein: CASSLLGGEAFF
J gene: TRBJ1-1
D gene: .
clone size: .
V gene: TRBV6-6

CDR3 DNA: TGTGCCAGCAGTTACCGGCAGGATGGGGCCTACGAGCAGTACTTC
CDR3 protein: CASSYRQDGAYEQYF
J gene: TRBJ2-7
D gene: .
clone size: .
V gene: TRBV6-2/TRBV6-3

CDR3 DNA: TGTGCCAGCAGCCAGAAGGATATGGGCAGGACCTTTCCTAACTATGGCTACACCTTC
CDR3 protein: CASSQKDMGRTFPNYGYTF
J gene: TRBJ1-2
D gene: .
clone size: .
V gene: TRBV4-2

CDR3 DNA: TGTGCCAGCAGTCCTCAAGAAGTCCTTGGTACTAACTATGGCTACACCTTC
CDR3 protein: CASSPQEVLGTNYGYTF
J gene: TRBJ1-2
D gene: .
clone size: .
V gene: TRBV27

CDR3 DNA: TGTGCCAGCAGCATTGGGTGGCTCGGCAATTCACCCCTCCACTTT
CDR3 protein: CASSIGWLGNSPLHF
J gene: TRBJ1-6
D gene: .
clone size: .
V gene: TRBV5-6

CDR3 DNA: TGTGCCAGCAGCCCGGTGGACGAGAACACCATATATTTT
CDR3 protein: CASSPVDENTIYF
J gene: TRBJ1-3
D gene: .
clone size: .
V gene: TRBV5-4

CDR3 DNA: TGTGCCAGCAGACAGGCAGGCGGCTATGGCTACACCTTC
CDR3 protein: CASRQAGGYGYTF
J gene: TRBJ1-2
D gene: .
clone size: .
V gene: TRBV7-2

CDR3 DNA: TGTGCCAGCAGCCCCGGGACCAACACCATATATTTT
CDR3 protein: CASSPGTNTIYF
J gene: TRBJ1-3
D gene: .
clone size: .
V gene: TRBV14

CDR3 DNA: TGTGCCTGGAGTAGGGGGCGTGAGCAGTACTTC
CDR3 protein: CAWSRGREQYF
J gene: TRBJ2-7
D gene: TRBD1
clone size: .
V gene: TRBV30

CDR3 DNA: TGTGCCAGCAGCACCGGGACAGGGCAATCACCCCTCCACTTT
CDR3 protein: CASSTGTGQSPLHF
J gene: TRBJ1-6
D gene: TRBD1
clone size: few
V gene: TRBV7-9

CDR3 DNA: TGTGCCAGCAGTGACGGCGGGGGGGCCAATGAGCAGTTCTTC
CDR3 protein: CASSDGGGANEQFF
J gene: TRBJ2-1
D gene: TRBD2
clone size: once
V gene: TRBV6-4

CDR3 DNA: TGTGCCAGCACCGAGGGTCCCCTTACGAACACTGAAGCTTTCTTT
CDR3 protein: CASTEGPLTNTEAFF
J gene: TRBJ1-1
D gene: .
clone size: .
V gene: TRBV6-5

CDR3 DNA: TGTGCCAGCAGCCAAGATATGGCCCCCGGGGATTGGACCCAGTACTTC
CDR3 protein: CASSQDMAPGDWTQYF
J gene: TRBJ2-5
D gene: .
clone size: few
V gene: TRBV3-1/TRBV3-2

CDR3 DNA: TGTGCCAGCGGCGCGCGGGGCCACTACGAGCAGTACTTC
CDR3 protein: CASGARGHYEQYF
J gene: TRBJ2-7
D gene: .
clone size: .
V gene: TRBV27

CDR3 DNA: TGTGCCAGCAGCTTAGTCGGGACAGGCTCCTATGGCTACACCTTC
CDR3 protein: CASSLVGTGSYGYTF
J gene: TRBJ1-2
D gene: TRBD1
clone size: .
V gene: TRBV7-9

CDR3 DNA: TGTGCCAGCAGTCCGGACAGGGATACTGAAGCTTTCTTT
CDR3 protein: CASSPDRDTEAFF
J gene: TRBJ1-1
D gene: TRBD1
clone size: .
V gene: TRBV2

CDR3 DNA: TGTGCCAGCAGTCCTAGCGGGAGTTCACCCTACAATGAGCAGTTCTTC
CDR3 protein: CASSPSGSSPYNEQFF
J gene: TRBJ2-1
D gene: TRBD2
clone size: .
V gene: TRBV28

CDR3 DNA: TGTGCCAGCAGCCAAGATTCAGGGGTTAGCAATCAGCCCCAGCATTTT
CDR3 protein: CASSQDSGVSNQPQHF
J gene: TRBJ1-5
D gene: .
clone size: .
V gene: TRBV3-1/TRBV3-2

CDR3 DNA: TGTGCCAGCATAGGAAGCGGGGCACCCTACGAGCAGTACTTC
CDR3 protein: CASIGSGAPYEQYF
J gene: TRBJ2-7
D gene: TRBD2
clone size: .
V gene: TRBV27

CDR3 DNA: TGTGCCAGCAGCCCCGGACTAGCGAGCGAGCAGTACTTC
CDR3 protein: CASSPGLASEQYF
J gene: TRBJ2-7
D gene: TRBD2
clone size: .
V gene: TRBV7-3

CDR3 DNA: TGTGCCAGCAGTTTAGTGGGGTTCGCGAACACCGGGGAGCTGTTTTTT
CDR3 protein: CASSLVGFANTGELFF
J gene: TRBJ2-2
D gene: .
clone size: .
V gene: TRBV28

CDR3 DNA: TGCGCCAGCAGCAGGGACTACAGCACAGATACGCAGTATTTT
CDR3 protein: CASSRDYSTDTQYF
J gene: TRBJ2-3
D gene: TRBD2
clone size: .
V gene: TRBV10-2

CDR3 DNA: TGTGCCAGCAATCTCGGGGTAGGGGGCGAGGAGTACTTC
CDR3 protein: CASNLGVGGEEYF
J gene: TRBJ2-7
D gene: TRBD1
clone size: few
V gene: TRBV25-1

CDR3 DNA: TGTGCCAGCAGCCACCCCAGACAGGGGGCCACTGAAGCTTTCTTT
CDR3 protein: CASSHPRQGATEAFF
J gene: TRBJ1-1
D gene: TRBD1
clone size: few
V gene: TRBV3-1/TRBV3-2

CDR3 DNA: TGTGCCAGCAGCCCTGGGACGGGAGCCCCCTTGGCAGATACGCAGTATTTT
CDR3 protein: CASSPGTGAPLADTQYF
J gene: TRBJ2-3
D gene: .
clone size: .
V gene: TRBV7-3

CDR3 DNA: TGTGCCAGCAGTTTACAGGGTGGCTACACCTTC
CDR3 protein: CASSLQGGYTF
J gene: TRBJ1-2
D gene: .
clone size: .
V gene: TRBV12-3/TRBV12-4

CDR3 DNA: TGTGCCAGCAGCCCACAGGGCGGAAGTGAAAAACTGTTTTTT
CDR3 protein: CASSPQGGSEKLFF
J gene: TRBJ1-4
D gene: .
clone size: .
V gene: TRBV7-2

CDR3 DNA: TGCGCCAGCAGCTTGGCGGAAGCGAACACCGGGGAGCTGTTTTTT
CDR3 protein: CASSLAEANTGELFF
J gene: TRBJ2-2
D gene: .
clone size: .
V gene: TRBV5-1

CDR3 DNA: TGTGCCAGTAGTATAAGACAGAAAGAGACCCAGTACTTC
CDR3 protein: CASSIRQKETQYF
J gene: TRBJ2-5
D gene: .
clone size: .
V gene: TRBV19

CDR3 DNA: TGTGCCAGCGAGGGGGAATATAGCAATCAGCCCCAGCATTTT
CDR3 protein: CASEGEYSNQPQHF
J gene: TRBJ1-5
D gene: .
clone size: .
V gene: TRBV6-6

CDR3 DNA: TGCGCCAGCAGCTTCCGGTCTAGCGGGAGCTCCTACGAGCAGTACTTC
CDR3 protein: CASSFRSSGSSYEQYF
J gene: TRBJ2-7
D gene: TRBD2
clone size: .
V gene: TRBV5-1

CDR3 DNA: TGTGCCAGCTCACCAGTCGGGGATAGCAATCAGCCCCAGCATTTT
CDR3 protein: CASSPVGDSNQPQHF
J gene: TRBJ1-5
D gene: .
clone size: .
V gene: TRBV18

CDR3 DNA: TGTGCTAGCAGCTCGACAGGGGAAACCGGGGAGCTGTTTTTT
CDR3 protein: CASSSTGETGELFF
J gene: TRBJ2-2
D gene: TRBD1
clone size: .
V gene: TRBV7-7